The rows below give T cell receptor beta chains drawn from one sample of a study of T-cell memory formation after mild COVID-19. TCRdb used MiXCR to reprocess the 5' RACE reads, holding one entry per CDR3 protein. This sample carries roughly 370,000 distinct CDR3 sequences, approximately 15% of them seen once, and the ten largest clones take roughly 21%. The sequencing sample was made of PBMCs or a T cell subset sorted from them (not recorded which). These receptors all come from a young man who had mild COVID-19 (a few samples of this study predate the infection). Cell type and time point are not known. Each CDR3 is given with its conserved first and last residue. A D gene is named only where the DNA matches it firmly. Size is omitted from some rows. Given values are once, few, many or a class for expanded clones.

TRBJ2-1	16	TRBV24-1	few	.	CATSDSSSNLYSEQFF	TGTGCCACCAGTGACTCTTCTAGCAATCTATACAGTGAGCAGTTCTTC
TRBJ1-1	13	TRBV7-8	few	.	CASSFDGNTEAFF	TGTGCCAGCAGCTTTGACGGTAACACTGAAGCTTTCTTT
TRBJ2-2	14	TRBV25-1	few	TRBD1	CASTGTGYTGELFF	TGTGCCAGCACGGGGACAGGGTACACCGGGGAGCTGTTTTTT
TRBJ2-2	15	TRBV3-1	.	TRBD2	CASSQGGPRNGELFF	TGTGCCAGCAGCCAGGGAGGGCCCAGGAACGGGGAGCTGTTTTTT
TRBJ2-4	14	TRBV28	.	.	CASGAPGAKNIQYF	TGTGCCAGCGGTGCTCCGGGAGCCAAAAACATTCAGTACTTC
TRBJ1-2	15	TRBV6-2/TRBV6-3	.	.	CASSSAGEGWQLYTF	TGTGCCAGCAGTTCGGCTGGGGAAGGTTGGCAATTGTACACCTTC
TRBJ1-2	15	TRBV20-1	.	.	CSARVDRNRPYGYTF	TGCAGTGCTAGAGTAGACAGGAACCGACCGTATGGCTACACCTTC
TRBJ1-5	16	TRBV6-5	once	.	CASSSRGGESNQPQHF	TGTGCCAGCAGTTCCCGCGGGGGGGAAAGCAATCAGCCCCAGCATTTT
TRBJ2-5	15	TRBV21-1	few	.	CASSKAGLAEETQYF	TGTGCCAGCAGCAAAGCTGGACTAGCCGAAGAGACCCAGTACTTC
TRBJ2-1	16	TRBV5-1	few	TRBD2	CASSLAAGGQNNEQFF	TGCGCCAGCAGCTTGGCTGCGGGGGGACAAAACAATGAGCAGTTCTTC
TRBJ2-3	14	TRBV7-2	.	TRBD2	CASRPGGAWDTQYF	TGTGCCAGCAGGCCCGGGGGGGCCTGGGATACGCAGTATTTT
TRBJ1-5	17	TRBV5-1	.	.	CASSLAKRAYSNQPQHF	TGCGCCAGCAGCTTGGCCAAACGGGCTTATAGCAATCAGCCCCAGCATTTT
TRBJ1-3	13	TRBV12-3/TRBV12-4	many	.	CASITPGGNTIYF	TGTGCCAGCATAACCCCGGGAGGAAACACCATATATTTT
TRBJ1-4	17	TRBV4-3	few	TRBD1	CASSLELPTGGGEKLFF	TGCGCCAGCAGCCTCGAATTACCGACAGGGGGCGGTGAAAAACTGTTTTTT
TRBJ2-7	16	TRBV7-2	many	.	CASSLLGGFSSYEQYF	TGTGCCAGCAGCCTCCTCGGCGGATTTAGCTCCTACGAGCAGTACTTC
TRBJ2-1	13	TRBV9	.	.	CASSVGTLNEQFF	TGTGCCAGCAGCGTAGGAACTCTGAATGAGCAGTTCTTC
TRBJ1-2	13	TRBV7-2	.	.	CASSLSGQGGYTF	TGTGCCAGCAGCTTATCTGGGCAGGGCGGCTACACCTTC
TRBJ2-5	17	TRBV7-9	.	.	CASSLRGTVAFQETQYF	TGTGCCAGCAGCTTAAGGGGGACTGTTGCTTTCCAAGAGACCCAGTACTTC
TRBJ2-7	15	TRBV6-5	.	TRBD1	CASSSTGTGAHEQYF	TGTGCCAGCAGTTCCACCGGGACAGGGGCCCACGAGCAGTACTTC
TRBJ2-2	14	TRBV5-1	few	.	CDSSPLGNTGELFF	TGCGACAGCAGCCCCTTAGGGAACACCGGGGAGCTGTTTTTT
TRBJ2-6	16	TRBV7-3	.	.	CASSRNTGRGANVLTF	TGTGCCAGCAGCAGGAATACAGGGCGTGGGGCCAACGTCCTGACTTTC
TRBJ2-4	15	TRBV4-3	.	.	CASSQDAQGENIQYF	TGCGCCAGCAGCCAAGACGCGCAGGGCGAGAACATTCAGTACTTC
TRBJ2-3	15	TRBV3-1	.	.	CASREGLRPTDTQYF	TGTGCCAGCAGGGAGGGACTCCGACCCACAGATACGCAGTATTTT
TRBJ2-5	17	TRBV12-3/TRBV12-4	few	.	CASSLGGNLQGQETQYF	TGTGCCAGCAGTTTAGGGGGGAACTTACAGGGTCAAGAGACCCAGTACTTC
TRBJ1-1	14	TRBV7-2	.	.	CASSTVSLDTEAFF	TGTGCCAGCAGCACCGTGAGTTTGGACACTGAAGCTTTCTTT
TRBJ1-1	14	TRBV11-2	few	.	CASSFRGSDTEAFF	TGTGCCAGCAGCTTTCGAGGTAGCGACACTGAAGCTTTCTTT
TRBJ1-5	13	TRBV7-9	few	.	CASSQNLGQPQHF	TGTGCCAGCAGCCAAAATTTGGGTCAGCCCCAGCATTTT
TRBJ2-1	13	TRBV7-9	few	.	CASSFPGRNEQFF	TGTGCCAGCAGCTTCCCGGGGCGGAATGAGCAGTTCTTC
TRBJ2-6	14	TRBV3-1	.	.	CASSQEGGANVLTF	TGTGCCAGCAGCCAGGAAGGTGGGGCCAACGTCCTGACTTTC
TRBJ2-1	13	TRBV29-1	.	.	CSIWMRGAREQFF	TGCAGCATATGGATGCGGGGAGCCCGGGAGCAGTTCTTC
TRBJ1-2	14	TRBV18	once	TRBD1	CASSPGQGGEGYTF	TGTGCCAGCTCGCCGGGACAGGGCGGAGAAGGCTACACCTTC
TRBJ2-7	16	TRBV3-1	.	.	CASSQIQAGPAYEQYF	TGTGCCAGCAGCCAAATCCAGGCCGGGCCAGCCTACGAGCAGTACTTC
TRBJ1-4	15	TRBV6-2/TRBV6-3	.	.	CASSFFWRENEKLFF	TGTGCCAGCAGTTTTTTTTGGAGGGAGAATGAAAAACTGTTTTTT
TRBJ2-5	18	TRBV25-1	.	.	CASSEYWVSAGAEETQYF	TGTGCCAGCAGTGAATATTGGGTTTCGGCAGGGGCGGAAGAGACCCAGTACTTC
TRBJ2-5	15	TRBV12-3/TRBV12-4	few	TRBD1	CASSSPGQGIETQYF	TGTGCCAGCAGTTCCCCGGGACAGGGGATAGAGACCCAGTACTTC
TRBJ2-3	17	TRBV7-3	.	TRBD2	CASSLNRPGLAGDTQYF	TGTGCCAGCAGCTTAAATCGCCCGGGACTAGCGGGAGATACGCAGTATTTT
TRBJ2-3	17	TRBV5-1	few	TRBD2	CASSLALAGENTDTQYF	TGCGCCAGCAGCTTGGCTTTAGCGGGGGAAAACACAGATACGCAGTATTTT
TRBJ2-3	12	TRBV29-1	.	.	CSVDWGTDTQYF	TGCAGCGTTGACTGGGGGACAGATACGCAGTATTTT
TRBJ1-5	13	TRBV10-3	few	TRBD1	CAIRTGVNQPQHF	TGTGCCATCCGGACAGGGGTTAATCAGCCCCAGCATTTT
TRBJ1-2	11	TRBV20-1	many	.	CSAPEDYGYTF	TGCAGTGCTCCGGAGGACTATGGCTACACCTTC
TRBJ2-2	16	TRBV7-2	many	TRBD2	CASSSGLAGRTGELFF	TGTGCCAGCAGCTCGGGGCTAGCGGGGAGGACCGGGGAGCTGTTTTTT
TRBJ2-3	16	TRBV20-1	.	TRBD1	CSARELGQPFTDTQYF	TGCAGTGCTAGAGAGTTGGGACAGCCGTTCACAGATACGCAGTATTTT
TRBJ2-7	14	TRBV12-3/TRBV12-4	.	TRBD2	CASRLAGGPYEQYF	TGTGCCAGCAGGCTAGCGGGGGGGCCCTACGAGCAGTACTTC
TRBJ1-4	17	TRBV12-3/TRBV12-4	.	TRBD1	CASSPWLRTGRNEKLFF	TGTGCCAGCAGTCCCTGGTTGAGGACAGGGAGGAATGAAAAACTGTTTTTT
TRBJ1-2	16	TRBV11-2	few	.	CASRSWGRTDNYGYTF	TGTGCCAGCAGGTCCTGGGGCAGGACCGATAACTATGGCTACACCTTC
TRBJ2-1	14	TRBV4-1	.	.	CASSQDRGWGEQFF	TGCGCCAGCAGCCAAGATCGGGGCTGGGGTGAGCAGTTCTTC
TRBJ1-2	15	TRBV7-2	.	TRBD1	CASRVGQALHYGYTF	TGTGCCAGCAGAGTCGGACAGGCTTTACACTATGGCTACACCTTC
TRBJ1-5	13	TRBV6-5	many	.	CASSYGSNQPQHF	TGTGCCAGCAGTTACGGTAGCAATCAGCCCCAGCATTTT